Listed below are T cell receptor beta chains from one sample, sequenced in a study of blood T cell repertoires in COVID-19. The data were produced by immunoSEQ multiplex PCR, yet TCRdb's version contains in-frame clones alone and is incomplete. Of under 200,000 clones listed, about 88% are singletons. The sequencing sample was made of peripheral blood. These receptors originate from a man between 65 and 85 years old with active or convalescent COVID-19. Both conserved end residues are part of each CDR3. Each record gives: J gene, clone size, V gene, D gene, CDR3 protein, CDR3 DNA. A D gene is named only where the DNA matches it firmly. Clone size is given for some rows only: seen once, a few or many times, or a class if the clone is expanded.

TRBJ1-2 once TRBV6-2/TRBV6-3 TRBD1 CASSYRGQGIDGYTF TGTGCCAGCAGTTATCGGGGACAGGGGATCGATGGCTACACCTTC
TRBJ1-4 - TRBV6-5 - CASSRGVANEKLFF TGTGCCAGCTCCCGGGGGGTGGCTAATGAAAAACTGTTTTTT
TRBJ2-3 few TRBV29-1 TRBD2 CSVDRLAAQYF TGCAGCGTTGATCGTCTAGCGGCGCAGTATTTT
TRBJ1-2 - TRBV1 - CTSSQDRGNPYGYTF TGCACCAGCAGCCAAGATCGGGGGAATCCTTATGGCTACACCTTC
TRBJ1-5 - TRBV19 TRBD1 CASSQGQGGQPQHF TGTGCCAGTAGTCAAGGACAGGGTGGTCAGCCCCAGCATTTT
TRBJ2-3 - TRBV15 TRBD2 CATTEGGTDTQYF TGTGCCACCACGGAGGGAGGGACTGATACGCAGTATTTT
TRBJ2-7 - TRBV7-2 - CASSLWPLHSYEQYF TGTGCCAGCAGCTTATGGCCCCTCCACTCCTACGAGCAGTACTTC
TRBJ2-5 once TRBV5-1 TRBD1 CASSRGGLQETQYF TGCGCCAGCAGTCGAGGGGGCCTCCAAGAGACCCAGTACTTC
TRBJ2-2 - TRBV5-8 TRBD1 CASSLARDRMKNTGELFF TGTGCCAGCAGCTTGGCCCGGGACAGAATGAAGAACACCGGGGAGCTGTTTTTT
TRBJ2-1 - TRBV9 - CASSVVSSYNEQFF TGTGCCAGCAGCGTAGTTAGCTCCTACAATGAGCAGTTCTTC
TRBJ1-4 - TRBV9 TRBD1 CASSAGDRTQLFF TGTGCCAGCAGCGCCGGGGACAGGACACAACTGTTTTTT
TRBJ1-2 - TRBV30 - CAWSSNGVGGNYGYTF TGTGCCTGGAGCTCAAATGGGGTCGGGGGTAACTATGGCTACACCTTC
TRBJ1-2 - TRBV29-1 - CSVESYGYTF TGCAGCGTTGAGAGCTATGGCTACACCTTC
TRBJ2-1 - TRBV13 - CASSLATRAPYNEQFF TGTGCCAGCAGCCTCGCGACTAGGGCCCCCTACAATGAGCAGTTCTTC
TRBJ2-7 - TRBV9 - CASSVAGQLDYEQYF TGTGCCAGCAGCGTGGCGGGACAGTTAGACTACGAGCAGTACTTC
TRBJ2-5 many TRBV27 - CASSPTAQGTQYF TGTGCCAGCAGCCCGACAGCCCAAGGGACCCAGTACTTC
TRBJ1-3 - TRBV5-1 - CASSLVAGAGGNTIYF TGCGCCAGCAGCTTGGTGGCGGGGGCTGGTGGAAACACCATATATTTT
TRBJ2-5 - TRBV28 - CASSLRETQYF TGTGCCAGCAGTTTACGAGAGACCCAGTACTTC
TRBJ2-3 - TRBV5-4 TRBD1 CASSLEAGQGPDTQYF TGTGCCAGCAGCTTGGAGGCGGGACAGGGGCCAGATACGCAGTATTTT
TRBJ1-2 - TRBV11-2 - CASSLGGNYGYTF TGTGCCAGCAGCTTAGGCGGGAACTATGGCTACACCTTC
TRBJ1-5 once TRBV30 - CAWSVPRAGNQPQHF TGTGCCTGGAGTGTACCCAGGGCTGGCAATCAGCCCCAGCATTTT
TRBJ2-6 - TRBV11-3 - CASSFRLSGANVLTF TGTGCCAGCAGCTTTCGACTTTCAGGGGCCAACGTCCTGACTTTC
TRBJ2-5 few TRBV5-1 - CASRFGSAETQYF TGCGCCAGCAGATTCGGGTCCGCAGAGACCCAGTACTTC